These 18 T cell receptor beta chains share one sample of origin, sequenced in a study of sequential checkpoint blockade in melanoma. The sample's treatment: randomized to nivolumab then ipilimumab (arm A) or the reverse (arm B). Clones were read by immunoSEQ multiplex PCR, and TCRdb kept only the in-frame ones, dropping some. The sample includes about 13,000 clones, 25% to 35% of them seen just once. The specimen comprised tumor tissue (inferred from file names), sampled from a patient given nivolumab and ipilimumab in sequence. The receptors were gathered from a human donor with melanoma.

This clone has a handful of counts. The chain combines TRBV11-3 with TRBJ2-4; D might be TRBD1 or TRBD2, each matching 5 bases. The CDR3 has 14 residues. V dropped 1 base and J dropped 9 bases, with 13 bases sitting between them. Germline V gives CDR1 SGHNT, CDR2 YENEEA. CDR3 bases: TGTGCCAGCAGCTTAGGGGGTGGGGCGGGCATTCAGTACTTC. This codes for CASSLGGGAGIQYF.

This clone has more than one count but fewer than ten. The chain couples TRBV28 to TRBJ1-3, with D uncertain. CDR3 size: 13 residues. V was cut by 8 bases and J by 0 bases, with 8 bases left in between. Germline assignment: CDR1 MDHEN and CDR2 SYDVKM. The CDR3 bases are TGTGCCAGCGGGCGCTACTCTGGAAACACCATATATTTT. This gives the protein CASGRYSGNTIYF.

There are many counts of this clone. The chain recombines TRBV11-3 with TRBJ2-7; TRBD2 agrees at 13 bases. This CDR3 region has 16 residues. V lost 4 bases, J lost 3 bases, and 6 bases stayed unmatched. Germline values: CDR1 SGHNT, CDR2 YENEEA. As DNA, the CDR3 is TGTGCCAGCAGCTCTACTACTAGCGGGAGGGTCTACGAGCAGTACTTC. Translation gives CASSSTTSGRVYEQYF.

This clone came up a few times. CDR3 DNA sequence: TGTGCCAGCAGTTTGGCACAGGGACTTTGGAGAGAGACCCAGTACTTC. Translation gives CASSLAQGLWRETQYF. The chain recombines TRBV6-8 with TRBJ2-5; D is perhaps TRBD1 or TRBD2 (6 bases each). Germline V CDR1 and CDR2: MNHGY, SAAAGT. Trimming removed 4 bases from V and 4 bases from J, with 19 bases in between. This CDR3 has 16 amino acids.

This clone was seen a handful of times. The chain combines TRBV7-7 with TRBJ2-5; 9 nucleotides line up with TRBD1. CDR3 length: 15 residues. The J segment lost 1 base and the V segment lost 3 bases, leaving 3 bases of the junction unmatched. In germline, CDR1 is SSHAT, CDR2 FNYEAQ (reference sequence). The CDR3 spells CASSLADRGQETQYF. DNA for the CDR3: TGTGCCAGCAGCTTGGCGGACAGGGGCCAAGAGACCCAGTACTTC.

The V call is TRBV6-8, the J call TRBJ2-5, with D uncertain. V lost 2 bases, J lost 5 bases, and 15 bases lay in between. CDR3 length: 15 amino acids. Per germline, CDR1 MNHGY and CDR2 SAAAGT. Here the CDR3 DNA reads TGTGCCAGCAGTTACCCCATTGTGGGCGCGGAGACCCAGTACTTC. Translated: CASSYPIVGAETQYF.

This clone was seen more than once but under ten times. The chain has TRBV6-8 and TRBJ1-1, with TRBD1 matching over 8 bases. CDR1 MNHGY and CDR2 SAAAGT come from the germline V gene. The V and J ends lost 7 bases and 3 bases, in that order; junction bases with no gene match: 10. The CDR3 contains 15 residues. Here the CDR3 reads CASNTGGSEDTEAFF. DNA for the CDR3: TGTGCCAGCAATACAGGGGGGTCAGAGGACACTGAAGCTTTCTTT.

J is TRBJ2-1 and V is TRBV18, with D unclear. The CDR3 has 15 amino acids. CDR1 is KGHSH and CDR2 is LQKENI in the germline V gene. V lost 3 bases and J 7 bases, leaving 16 bases between the germline ends. CDR3 in amino acids: CASSPRDPTWNEQFF. The CDR3 DNA follows: TGTGCCAGCTCACCCCGTGATCCGACCTGGAATGAGCAGTTCTTC.

This chain connects TRBV10-2 to TRBJ2-7; 8 bases are a match to TRBD1. This CDR3 is built from 15 residues. Germline V gene sequence: CDR1 WSHSY, CDR2 SAAADI. V lost 4 bases to trimming and J lost 2 bases; unmatched junction nucleotides: 7. CDR3 coding DNA: TGCGCCAGCAGTGTTAGGACAGGGAACACCTACGAGCAGTACTTC. Translation: CASSVRTGNTYEQYF.

The chain joins TRBV28 to TRBJ2-2, with a possible D match to TRBD2 (5 bases). Trimming shortened V by 4 bases and J by 1 base, and 10 bases separated the two germline ends. This CDR3 comprises 15 residues. Germline CDR1 reads MDHEN; CDR2 reads SYDVKM. The CDR3 protein is CASSWAGQNTGELFF. DNA for the CDR3: TGTGCCAGCAGTTGGGCGGGCCAGAACACCGGGGAGCTGTTTTTT.

A few counts support this clone. The V and J genes are TRBV6-8 and TRBJ2-3; D may be TRBD2 (5 bases). V was cut by 0 bases and J by 6 bases, with 16 bases left in between. The germline V gene has CDR1 MNHGY and CDR2 SAAAGT. The CDR3 extends over 16 amino acids. Written as DNA, the CDR3 is TGTGCCAGCAGTTACTCGCAAGGCCCCGGGGTTGATACGCAGTATTTT. Protein product: CASSYSQGPGVDTQYF.

The sample holds a few counts of this clone. This sequence joins TRBV10-3 and TRBJ2-2, with D perhaps TRBD1 (5 bases). The V gene lost 2 bases and the J gene lost 7 bases, with 11 bases spanning the gap. The CDR3 consists of 14 residues. Germline-derived CDR1 and CDR2 are ENHRY and SYGVKD. CDR3 nucleotides: TGTGCCATCAGTGAGCACAGGTTTGGCGGGGAGCTGTTTTTT. It yields the protein CAISEHRFGGELFF.

This rearrangement joins TRBV19 to TRBJ1-5; no clear D. Germline loops: CDR1 LNHDA, CDR2 SQIVND (reference sequence). Between the trimmed V and J ends, which lost 0 bases and 5 bases, there was a span of 17 bases. The CDR3 is made up of 17 amino acids. This CDR3 is CASSIDRARREDQPQHF. CDR3 DNA: TGTGCCAGTAGTATAGATCGGGCCCGCCGGGAGGATCAGCCCCAGCATTTT.

This chain uses TRBV7-4 with TRBJ2-3, with TRBD1 matching 8 bases. CDR1 is SGHVT and CDR2 is SQSDAQ in the germline V gene. The CDR3 consists of 16 residues. Trimming cost V 1 base and J 1 base; bases outside gene matches: 4. The CDR3 bases are TGTGCCAGCAGCTTAGGGGCAGGGGGCCGCACAGATACGCAGTATTTT. It encodes CASSLGAGGRTDTQYF.

In this sample, this clone turned up a few times. The chain has TRBV6-8 and TRBJ1-4, with D maybe TRBD1 (5 bases). Germline CDR1 MNHGY, CDR2 SAAAGT. The V gene lost 7 bases and the J gene lost 0 bases, with 18 bases spanning the gap. The CDR3 length is 17 residues. The CDR3 DNA is TGTGCCAGCACCCCGGGGCAGCCCTTTGCAACTAATGAAAAACTGTTTTTT. This codes for CASTPGQPFATNEKLFF.

This clone is medium-sized by share. The rearrangement uses TRBV6-8 and TRBJ2-1, with D perhaps assigned TRBD1 or TRBD2 (5 bases each). Germline V gene data show CDR1 as MNHGY and CDR2 as SAAAGT. V was shortened by 6 bases and J by 11 bases, with 20 bases between the two germline ends. The length of the CDR3 is 14 residues. The CDR3 DNA reads TGTGCCAGCAGCGACTGGGGGAGAGGTGGTAAGCAGTTCTTC. Protein: CASSDWGRGGKQFF.

This clone has just a few counts. V gene TRBV11-3 combines with J gene TRBJ2-7; D is ambiguous. V was cut by 5 bases and J by 3 bases, with 14 bases left in between. Germline V CDR1 and CDR2: SGHNT, YENEEA. The CDR3 length is 14 residues. CDR3 DNA: TGTGCCAGCAGCCCAACCGCAACTCACTACGAGCAGTACTTC. Translated, it gives CASSPTATHYEQYF.

V usage is TRBV28 and J usage is TRBJ2-1, with 13 positions matching TRBD2. Germline assignment: CDR1 MDHEN and CDR2 SYDVKM. The CDR3 totals 20 residues. V was clipped by 3 bases and J by 8 bases; unmatched bases: 19. CDR3 in amino acids: CASSFGQGGLAGVSFHEQFF. The CDR3 region has the DNA TGTGCCAGCAGTTTCGGACAGGGCGGACTAGCGGGAGTTTCTTTCCATGAGCAGTTCTTC.